The T cell receptor beta chain described here comes from a study of response to subunit inactivated influenza vaccine. Whole-study results and caveats: Few new T cells, the authors suggested, are recruited by each seasonal influenza vaccination.

TCRdb re-called the RT-PCR reads through MiXCR, storing one row per CDR3 protein. The sample yields about 520,000 distinct CDR3 sequences, approximately 7.3% seen once. This clonotype was detected only a few times. Its antigen is currently unknown. The V and J ends lost 1 base and 4 bases, in that order; junction bases with no gene match: 5. Germline V gives CDR1 SGHAT, CDR2 FQNNGV. The CDR3 sequence is 16 residues long. This clonotype was sampled from a man between 45 and 75 years old who received an inactivated influenza vaccine. The genes are TRBV11-2 and TRBJ2-2; the match to TRBD1 covers 8 bases. Sequenced here: PBMCs from blood, sampled less than 25 months after vaccination. CDR3 residues: CASSLGQGAGTGELFF. CDR3 nucleotides: TGTGCCAGCAGCTTAGGGCAGGGGGCTGGCACCGGGGAGCTGTTTTTT.